This TCR beta chain was sequenced in a study of cytomegalovirus exposure and HLA in healthy donors. The CDR3 consists of 13 residues. The V gene's germline CDR1 is LNHDA and CDR2 SQIVND (reference sequence). Trimming removed 5 bases at V and 0 bases at J, with 8 bases between. Primers: 60 Vbeta forward and 13 Jbeta reverse. Clones were sequenced by immunoSEQ multiplex PCR, and TCRdb holds only the in-frame ones, with some missing. The repertoire has around 80,000 clones, 60% to 85% of them found once; the top ten carry 5.5% to 7%. This clonotype was sampled from a man younger than 35 in good health and CMV-seropositive. The V gene is TRBV19, the J gene TRBJ2-7; D unclear. The sample taken for sequencing was PBMCs. For the CDR3, the DNA is TGTGCCAGTAGTCAAACAGCCTCCTACGAGCAGTACTTC. It yields the protein CASSQTASYEQYF.